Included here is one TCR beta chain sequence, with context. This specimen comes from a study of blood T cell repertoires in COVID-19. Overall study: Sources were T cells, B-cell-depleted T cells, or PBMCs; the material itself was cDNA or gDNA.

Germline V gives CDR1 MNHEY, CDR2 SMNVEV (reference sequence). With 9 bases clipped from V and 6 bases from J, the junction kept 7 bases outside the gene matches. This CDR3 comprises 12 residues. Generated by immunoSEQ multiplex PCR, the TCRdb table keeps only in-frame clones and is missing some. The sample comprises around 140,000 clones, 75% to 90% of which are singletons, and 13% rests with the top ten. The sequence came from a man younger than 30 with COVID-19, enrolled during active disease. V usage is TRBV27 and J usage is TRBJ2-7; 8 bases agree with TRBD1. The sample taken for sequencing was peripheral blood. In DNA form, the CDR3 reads TGTGCCAGTTCGACAGGGGTGGGCGAGCAGTACTTC. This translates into CASSTGVGEQYF.